One and the same sample provided the 16 T cell receptor beta chains below, sequenced in a study of cytomegalovirus exposure and HLA in healthy donors. The PCR ran on 60 Vbeta and 13 Jbeta primers. The table came from immunoSEQ multiplex PCR; TCRdb's copy has only in-frame clones and leaves some out. The sample holds more than 85,000 clones, about 15% seen once. Sequenced material: PBMCs. These receptors were taken from a female donor in good health and CMV-seronegative.

The chain uses TRBV7-9 and TRBJ2-1; D remains unclear. The CDR3 covers 16 residues. The germline V and J ends were trimmed by 3 bases and 3 bases, with 15 bases remaining between them. From germline, CDR1 is SEHNR and CDR2 FQNEAQ (reference sequence). The CDR3 DNA follows: TGTGCCAGCAGCTTCCTAACTACATACCTCTACAATGAGCAGTTCTTC. Amino acids: CASSFLTTYLYNEQFF.

The rearrangement uses TRBV7-2 and TRBJ2-1, with TRBD2 identical over 10 bases. CDR3 length equals 17 residues. Germline-derived CDR1 and CDR2 are SGHTA and FQGNSA. Trimming took 2 bases from V and 5 from J; bases not matched to a gene: 9. The CDR3 loop is CASSLRSGGATNNEQFF. CDR3 in DNA: TGTGCCAGCAGCTTACGAAGCGGGGGGGCTACGAACAATGAGCAGTTCTTC.

There are a few counts of this clone. The rearrangement uses TRBV7-9 and TRBJ2-6; D call uncertain. V lost 8 bases to trimming and J lost 1 base, with 6 bases between them. The germline V gene encodes CDR1 SEHNR and CDR2 FQNEAQ (reference sequence). The CDR3 consists of 13 residues. The CDR3 DNA is TGTGCCAGCGGAGTTTCTGGGGCCAACGTCCTGACTTTC. This codes for CASGVSGANVLTF.

Turning to this clone: The junction differs from germline at one of its ends, possibly a read error. Other DNA sequences of this sample code for an identical CDR3. The CDR3 region has the DNA TGCGCCAGTAGTACACGACTAGAAGGGATCTTCGACGAGCAGTACTTC. This translates into CASSTRLEGIFDEQYF. The rearrangement uses TRBV19 and TRBJ2-7; D perhaps matches TRBD2 (6 bases). Per germline, CDR1 LNHDA and CDR2 SQIVND (reference sequence). The CDR3 totals 16 residues. Filled out from reference TRBV19 and TRBJ2-7, the complete variable domain reads DGGITQSPKYLFRKEGQNVTLSCEQNLNHDAMYWYRQDPGQGLRLIYYSQIVNDFQKGDIAEGYSVSREKKESFPLTVTSAQKNPTAFYLCASSTRLEGIFDEQYFGPGTRLTVT.

V gene TRBV2 combines with J gene TRBJ1-5, with a tentative D call TRBD1 (5 bases). This CDR3 is built from 16 residues. The germline gives CDR1 SNHLY, CDR2 FYNNEI. Trimming took 4 bases from V and 6 from J, leaving 19 bases between them. The CDR3 bases are TGTGCCAGCAGTGTATTTGGCGGGCAGGGAGGTCAGCCCCAGCATTTT. Translated, it gives CASSVFGGQGGQPQHF.

There are a few counts of this clone. The V and J genes are TRBV9 and TRBJ2-3; the match to TRBD2 covers 13 bases. The trim removed 3 bases at V and 1 base at J, leaving 2 bases unmatched. Germline V gene lookup returns CDR1 SGDLS and CDR2 YYNGEE. This CDR3 has 16 amino acids. CDR3 loop: CASSEGTSGGTDTQYF. The CDR3 bases are TGTGCCAGCAGCGAAGGGACTAGCGGGGGCACAGATACGCAGTATTTT. Complete variable domain (other parts from reference TRBV9 and TRBJ2-3): DSGVTQTPKHLITATGQRVTLRCSPRSGDLSVYWYQQSLDQGLQFLIQYYNGEERAKGNILERFSAQQFPDLHSELNLSSLELGDSALYFCASSEGTSGGTDTQYFGPGTRLTVL.

This clone is a singleton in its sample. CDR3 loop: CASSLGDRENSEAFF. CDR3 sequence (DNA): TGTGCCAGCAGCCTAGGGGACAGGGAGAATTCTGAAGCTTTCTTT. The rearrangement links TRBV7-9 to TRBJ1-1, with 9 bases identical to TRBD1. The CDR3 is 15 residues long. Trimming cost V 5 bases and J 6 bases; bases outside gene matches: 10. Looked up from germline, CDR1 is SEHNR and CDR2 is FQNEAQ (reference sequence). Drawing the rest from reference TRBV7-9 and TRBJ1-1, the complete variable domain is DTGVSQNPRHKITKRGQNVTFRCDPISEHNRLYWYRQTLGQGPEFLTYFQNEAQLEKSRLLSDRFSAERPKGSFSTLEIQRTEQGDSAMYLCASSLGDRENSEAFFGQGTRLTVV.

Details on this clone: The junction differs from germline at one of its ends, possibly a read error. The gene calls are TRBV7-7 and TRBJ2-5, with a weak D call TRBD2 (6 bases). Germline V gives CDR1 SSHAT, CDR2 FNYEAQ (reference sequence). There are 13 residues in the CDR3. The CDR3 DNA reads as TGTGCTAGCAGCCCGGGACTTTTAGAGACCCAGTACTTC. Protein product: CASSPGLLETQYF.

Only a few counts were recorded for this clone. The chain carries TRBV9 and TRBJ2-3; no clear D. Germline V gives CDR1 SGDLS, CDR2 YYNGEE. V lost 2 bases to trimming and J lost 5 bases, with 9 bases between them. The CDR3 totals 13 residues. The CDR3 DNA sequence: TGTGCCAGCAGCGTCACATCAAAAGATACGCAGTATTTT. Translated: CASSVTSKDTQYF.

The rearrangement joins TRBV10-3 to TRBJ2-2; TRBD2 might be the D (5 bases). The CDR3 extends over 18 amino acids. V lost 2 bases and J lost 5, with 21 bases in between. The germline gives CDR1 ENHRY, CDR2 SYGVKD. The CDR3 DNA follows: TGTGCCATCAGTGAGGCTTATGACCTAGCTGTAGGGACCGGGGAGCTGTTTTTT. It codes for CAISEAYDLAVGTGELFF.

This clone was observed a few times. This chain joins TRBV5-1 and TRBJ2-6; TRBD1 aligns across 7 bases. The CDR3 loop spans 15 amino acids. V trimming: 7 bases; J trimming: 2 bases; junction bases outside the gene matches: 6. CDR1 SGHRS and CDR2 YFSETQ come from the germline V gene. The CDR3, as DNA: TGCGCCAGCCAACAGGGGTCTACTGGGGCCAACGTCCTGACTTTC. Amino acid sequence: CASQQGSTGANVLTF.

This clone was seen a few times. This chain joins TRBV6-5 and TRBJ1-1; D unresolved. The germline gives CDR1 MNHEY, CDR2 SVGAGI. This CDR3 is 14 amino acids long. V was trimmed by 2 bases and J by 0 bases, leaving 7 bases between them. CDR3 nucleotides: TGTGCCAGCAGTTACACGGTCATGAACACTGAAGCTTTCTTT. This sequence encodes CASSYTVMNTEAFF.

A few counts support this clone. The chain recombines TRBV2 with TRBJ2-1, with D tentatively TRBD1 (6 bases). V lost 1 base, J lost 4 bases, and 11 bases lay in between. Germline V gene sequence: CDR1 SNHLY, CDR2 FYNNEI. The CDR3 loop spans 15 amino acids. The DNA of the CDR3 is TGTGCCAGCAGTGAAGGCCCGGACAGATACAATGAGCAGTTCTTC. Amino acid sequence: CASSEGPDRYNEQFF.

The chain joins TRBV30 to TRBJ2-3, with unresolved D. The CDR3 contains 12 residues. V shed 3 bases and J shed 0 bases, with 4 bases lying between them. CDR1 and CDR2 (germline): GTSNPN, SVGIG (reference sequence). CDR3 in DNA: TGTGCCTGGAGAGCAAGCACAGATACGCAGTATTTT. It specifies CAWRASTDTQYF.

Ten or more counts support this clone. CDR3 in amino acids: CATSRYPEGLAGSYEQYF. CDR3 nucleotides: TGTGCCACCAGCAGGTACCCCGAAGGACTAGCGGGATCGTACGAGCAGTACTTC. The chain links TRBV15 to TRBJ2-7; 12 bases are shared with TRBD2. Germline CDR1 reads LNHNV; CDR2 reads YYDKDF (reference sequence). This CDR3 contains 18 residues. V trimming: 3 bases; J trimming: 4 bases; junction bases outside the gene matches: 13.

The chain uses TRBV6-1 and TRBJ2-7, with D hard to call. Trimming removed 6 bases at V and 0 bases at J, with 12 bases between. CDR1 MNHNS and CDR2 SASEGT come from the germline V gene. This CDR3 has 14 amino acids. The CDR3 DNA sequence: TGTGCCAGCAGGCTAGTCTCAAGCTCCTACGAGCAGTACTTC. This gives the protein CASRLVSSSYEQYF.